This T cell receptor (beta chain) stems from a study of T-cell reconstitution after alpha-beta-depleted transplantation in children (dated by TCRdb to 2016 to 2017). Study-level background: Using TCR repertoire profiling, the study quantitatively followed how T-cell immune reconstitution unfolded in children after TCRalphabeta/CD19-depleted allogeneic hematopoietic cell transplantation. Study-level results and caveats: The apparently early recovery of alphabetaT-cell counts about two months after transplant reportedly depended on only several hundred rapidly expanded clones that came from non-depleted graft cells. The high TCRbeta diversity at day 60 in some patients was ascribed to recipient T cells and intrathymic progenitors that had survived conditioning. Over the following months the frequencies of hyperexpanded clones went down, and after one year T-cell counts and TCRbeta diversity were mostly credited to newly produced T cells.

The treatment or condition tag for this specimen amounts to: allogeneic hematopoietic cell transplantation with graft depleted of TCRalphabeta T cells and CD19 B cells. TCRalphabeta/CD19-depleted allogeneic hematopoietic cell grafts were given to the transplant recipients, all of whom were children. About this clonotype: No antigen is known for it. No base qualities exist here, and no much larger clone lies one base off it.

The library came from PCR. The run used an Illumina HiSeq 2500. TCR libraries were prepared with molecular barcoding, using unique molecular identifiers to normalize TCRbeta repertoire quantification. TCRdb ran its own pipeline on the public reads, namely fastp trimming at Q25 and MiXCR clone calling, and kept in-frame beta chains. Every distinct CDR3 protein forms one entry, paired with its most common genes and DNA. Present in this sample are almost 600,000 distinct CDR3 sequences, 25% to 30% of which were seen just once. 36% of the sample comes from the top ten. As encoded in the germline V gene, CDR1 is SGHTA while CDR2 is FQGNSA. The CDR3 starts with the cysteine, ends with the phenylalanine, and has 15 residues. Only the CDR3 portion is preserved as DNA: 45 bases, with reading frame beginning at the first base. V loses 3 bases at its end and J loses 5 bases; junction bases beyond the gene matches: 5.

Rearrangement joined TRBV7-2 to TRBJ1-4, with TRBD1 identical over 8 junction bases. This material consisted of PBMCs, taken before TCRalphabeta/CD19-depleted stem cell transplant. The clonotype was recovered from a boy under three years old with Wiskott-Aldrich syndrome, due to receive a stem cell transplant. The DNA is TGTGCCAGCAGCTTTAGGGGACAGGCAAATGAAAAACTGTTTTTT. This sequence encodes CASSFRGQANEKLFF.